This T cell receptor beta chain was retrieved from a study of shared clonotypes between healthy human individuals. The germline gives CDR1 SGHTA, CDR2 FQGNSA. V was pared by 6 bases and J by 0 bases, with 13 bases between. CDR3 length: 15 residues. This clone showed up just once. Data came from immunoSEQ multiplex PCR; TCRdb stores just in-frame clones and leaves some out. The repertoire consists of roughly 2.5 million clones, with more than 90% occurring once and the leading ten covering under 0.15%. The genes are TRBV7-2 and TRBJ2-3, with D tentatively TRBD1 (5 bases). The receptor was isolated from a man aged 18-30 years in good health. Sequencing was performed on naive CD4+ T cells sorted from blood. The subset: CD45RA+ positively selected. The CDR3 nucleotides read TGTGCCAGCAGTATGAGACAGTTAAGCACAGATACGCAGTATTTT. It encodes CASSMRQLSTDTQYF.